This T cell receptor delta chain was documented in a study of gamma-delta T cells after stem cell transplantation. TCRdb reapplied CATT to the RT-PCR reads. The sample records 2,500 to 3,500 delta-chain clones, around 1.7% being singletons. The CDR3 has 15 residues. V shed 1 base, J shed 0 bases, and the junction held 2 bases outside the gene matches. Germline CDR1 is GEAIGNYY and CDR2 is EKD. By sample share, this clone is large. Other DNA sequences in the sample encode the same CDR3. The chain links TRDV2 to TRDJ1, with 9 bases identical to TRDD3. The sequence derives from a human donor. It is not recorded whose cells these are; they may come from a transplant donor. Sequenced sample: gamma-delta T cells. The CDR3 DNA reads as TGTGCCTGTGACACTCTGGGGGATGACACCGATAAACTCATCTTT. Amino acid sequence: CACDTLGDDTDKLIF.